This T cell receptor (beta chain) was recorded in a study of radiotherapy plus CTLA-4 blockade in lung cancer. Looking at the study overall: Objective responses were seen in over 15% of patients, disease control in about 30%.

Sequencing was performed with immunoSEQ multiplex PCR; in TCRdb, only in-frame clones are kept and a portion is missing. Of about 32,000 clones listed, around 70% are singletons. Findings and caveats of the study: Radiotherapy plus ipilimumab was followed by expansion in blood of tumor-derived TCR clones.

This CDR3 has 15 residues. Germline assignment: CDR1 KGHSH and CDR2 LQKENI. V was shortened by 1 base and J by 1 base, with 10 bases between the two germline ends. A remark on this clone: The target antigen is unknown.

The chain combines TRBV18 with TRBJ1-1; D unclear. Sequencing was performed on peripheral blood, taken from a patient treated with radiotherapy plus ipilimumab. This sequence was found in a human donor with non-small cell lung cancer that progressed on radiotherapy plus ipilimumab. The CDR3: CASSPLKQTNTEAFF. The CDR3, as DNA: TGTGCCAGCTCACCACTCAAACAGACGAACACTGAAGCTTTCTTT.